This TCR beta chain was profiled in a study of blood T cells in healthy people across ages. For the second PCR, which ran for 7 to 11 cycles, a sample-barcoded 5' primer and a J-beta primer mix were used. TCRdb fed the 5' RACE reads into MiXCR, producing one record per CDR3 protein. Among 980,000 or so distinct CDR3 sequences listed, about 48% were seen once. V lost 5 bases, J lost 9 bases, and 7 bases stayed unmatched. CDR1 and CDR2 from the germline V gene are SNHLY and FYNNEI. The CDR3 length is 13 residues. Each sample used at least 6 million PBMCs. This chain uses TRBV2 with TRBJ2-1; 7 bases align to TRBD1. Sequencing used blood. The source of this sequence is a man aged 30 to 39 in good health. This CDR3 is CASSFDRVSEQFF. Here the CDR3 DNA reads TGTGCCAGCAGTTTCGACAGGGTGAGTGAGCAGTTCTTC.